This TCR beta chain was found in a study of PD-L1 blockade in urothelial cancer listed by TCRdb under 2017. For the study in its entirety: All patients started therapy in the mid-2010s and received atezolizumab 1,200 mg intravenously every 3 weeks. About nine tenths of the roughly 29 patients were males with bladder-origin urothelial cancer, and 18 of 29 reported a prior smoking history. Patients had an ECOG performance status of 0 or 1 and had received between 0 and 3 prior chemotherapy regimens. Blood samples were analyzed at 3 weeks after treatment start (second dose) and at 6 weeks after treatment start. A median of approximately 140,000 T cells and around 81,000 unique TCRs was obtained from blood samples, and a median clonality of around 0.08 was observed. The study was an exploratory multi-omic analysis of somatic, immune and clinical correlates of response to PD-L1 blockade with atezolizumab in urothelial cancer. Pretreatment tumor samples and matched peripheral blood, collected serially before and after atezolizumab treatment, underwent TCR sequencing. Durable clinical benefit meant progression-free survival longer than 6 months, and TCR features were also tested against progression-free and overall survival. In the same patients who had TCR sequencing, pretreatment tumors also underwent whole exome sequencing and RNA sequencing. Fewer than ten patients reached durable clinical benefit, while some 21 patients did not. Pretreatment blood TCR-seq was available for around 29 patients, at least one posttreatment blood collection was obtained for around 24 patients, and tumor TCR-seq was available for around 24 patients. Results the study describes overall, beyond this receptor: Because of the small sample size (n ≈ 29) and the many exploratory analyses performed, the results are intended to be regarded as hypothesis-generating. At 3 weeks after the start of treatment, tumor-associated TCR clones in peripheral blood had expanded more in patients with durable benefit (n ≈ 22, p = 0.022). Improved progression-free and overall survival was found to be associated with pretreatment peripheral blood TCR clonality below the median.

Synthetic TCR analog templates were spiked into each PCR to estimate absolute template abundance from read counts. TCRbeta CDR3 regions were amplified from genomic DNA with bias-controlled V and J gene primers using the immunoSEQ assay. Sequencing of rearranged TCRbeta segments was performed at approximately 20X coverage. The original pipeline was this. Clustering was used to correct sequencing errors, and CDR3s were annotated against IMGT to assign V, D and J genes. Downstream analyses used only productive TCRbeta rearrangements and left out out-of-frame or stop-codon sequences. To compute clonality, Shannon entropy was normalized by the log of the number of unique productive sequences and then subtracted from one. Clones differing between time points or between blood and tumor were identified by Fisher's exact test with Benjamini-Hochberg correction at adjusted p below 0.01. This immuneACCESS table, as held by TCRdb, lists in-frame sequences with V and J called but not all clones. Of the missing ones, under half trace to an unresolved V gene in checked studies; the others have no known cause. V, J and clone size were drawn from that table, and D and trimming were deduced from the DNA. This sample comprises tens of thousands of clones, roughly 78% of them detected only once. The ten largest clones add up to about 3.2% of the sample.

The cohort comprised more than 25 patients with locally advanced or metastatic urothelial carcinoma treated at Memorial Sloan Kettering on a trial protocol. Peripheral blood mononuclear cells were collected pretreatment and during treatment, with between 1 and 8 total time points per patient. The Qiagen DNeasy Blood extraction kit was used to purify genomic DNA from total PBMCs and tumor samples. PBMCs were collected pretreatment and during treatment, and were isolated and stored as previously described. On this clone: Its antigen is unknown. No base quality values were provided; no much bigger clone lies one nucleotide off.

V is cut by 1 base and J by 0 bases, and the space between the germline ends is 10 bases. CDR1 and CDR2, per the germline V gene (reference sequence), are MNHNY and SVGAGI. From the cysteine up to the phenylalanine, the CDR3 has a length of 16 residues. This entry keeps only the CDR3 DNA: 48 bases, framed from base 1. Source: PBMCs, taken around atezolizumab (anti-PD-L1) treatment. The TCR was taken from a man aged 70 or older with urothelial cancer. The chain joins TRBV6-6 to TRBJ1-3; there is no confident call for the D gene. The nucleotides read TGTGCCAGCAGTTACTTATCACACCGCTCTGGAAACACCATATATTTT. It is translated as CASSYLSHRSGNTIYF.